These 2 T cell receptor beta chains came from one sample sequenced in a study of patients and donors after allogeneic stem cell transplantation. TCRdb processed the RT-PCR reads anew with MiXCR; each CDR3 protein has one entry. The sample contains 390,000 or so distinct CDR3 sequences, roughly 17% of which appear only once. Sequenced sample: blood, either unsorted or a sorted T cell fraction (not recorded which). The receptors here all came from a human donor who was either an allogeneic HSCT recipient or a stem cell or donor lymphocyte infusion donor (not recorded which). It is not recorded whose cells these are; they may come from a transplant donor.

This sequence joins TRBV7-8 and TRBJ2-5; a possible D gene is TRBD1 (6 bases). V was pared by 5 bases and J by 5 bases, with 12 bases between. CDR3 length equals 13 residues. Germline V CDR1 and CDR2: SGHVS, FQNEAQ. The CDR3 sequence: CASSQGSWETQYF. Written as DNA, the CDR3 is TGTGCCAGCAGCCAGGGGTCTTGGGAGACCCAGTACTTC.

This clonotype appeared a few times. The V call is TRBV5-1, the J call TRBJ2-2, with TRBD2 matching 7 bases. This CDR3 is built from 15 residues. With V trimmed by 3 bases and J by 6 bases, 8 bases remained unmatched. CDR1 SGHRS and CDR2 YFSETQ come from the germline V gene. The DNA of the CDR3 is TGCGCCAGCAGCTACACCCGGCGGGAGTCCGGGGAGCTGTTTTTT. This translates into CASSYTRRESGELFF.